The sample holds a few counts of the clone carrying this T cell receptor beta chain. Using unique molecular identifiers, the investigators prepared the TCRbeta library. MiXCR, run by TCRdb on the PCR reads, gives a single entry per CDR3 protein. The sample shows approximately 340,000 distinct CDR3 sequences, 10% of them seen only once. The data originate from a study of T-cell reconstitution after alpha-beta-depleted transplantation in children. This sequence was found in a human donor who donated a stem cell graft to a child with acute lymphoblastic leukemia. The material sequenced was PBMCs from the stem cell graft donor, taken from the stem cell graft.

The CDR3 DNA is TGTGCCAGCAGCATCGGACAGGCCGGAGGGCAGTTCTTC. Its protein product is CASSIGQAGGQFF. The gene calls are TRBV7-2 and TRBJ2-1, with 7 positions matching TRBD1. Germline loops: CDR1 SGHTA, CDR2 FQGNSA. V was pared by 5 bases and J by 12 bases, with 10 bases of the junction left unmatched. This CDR3 has 13 amino acids.